This TCR beta chain was found in a study of blood T cell repertoires in COVID-19. Study-level information: Samples came from the United States, Italy and Spain, spanning acute and convalescent COVID-19. T cells, B-cell-depleted T cells, or PBMCs provided the cDNA or gDNA that served as material.

V was pared by 10 bases and J by 4 bases, with 17 bases between. This CDR3 contains 14 residues. Germline V gene data show CDR1 as MNHEY and CDR2 as SMNVEV (reference sequence). Original analysis: From reference gene primer amplification, estimates of nucleated cell counts were derived. Only in-frame clones appear in the TCRdb table, and some are missing; sequencing was by immunoSEQ multiplex PCR. V and J calls and clone size follow that table, whereas D and trimming were derived from the DNA. The sample records about 76,000 clones, 75% to 90% being singletons. Source material: peripheral blood. This TCR was recovered from a human donor in a cohort sampled during active COVID-19. V and J are TRBV27 and TRBJ2-1; no firm D call. CDR3 sequence: CATSSAERYNEQFF. The CDR3 nucleotides are TGTGCCACCTCGTCGGCGGAGCGTTACAATGAGCAGTTCTTC.